These T cell receptor beta chains were read from a single sample in a study of shared clonotypes between healthy human individuals. TCRdb's table, derived via immunoSEQ multiplex PCR, lists solely in-frame clones and lacks some. The repertoire holds some 2.1 million clones, with 85% to 95% as singletons. Sequenced input: naive CD4+ T cells sorted from blood. Receptor source: a young man in good health. The CDR3 runs from the conserved cysteine through the conserved F or W. Fields, in order: clone size, J gene, D gene, V gene, CDR3 DNA, CDR3 protein. D genes are given only for firm matches. Only part of the rows carry a size: once, few, many, or a class if the clone is expanded.

>.|TRBJ1-1|.|TRBV19
TGTGCCAGTAGTATTCCCGTGAACACTGAAGCTTTCTTT
CASSIPVNTEAFF
>.|TRBJ1-2|.|TRBV5-5
TGTGCCAGCAGCTTGGCCTACGGGCCGGGCTATGGCTACACCTTC
CASSLAYGPGYGYTF
>.|TRBJ1-6|.|TRBV18
TGTGCCAGCTCACCACCGGAAACGAGGGGGAATTCACCCCTCCACTTT
CASSPPETRGNSPLHF
>.|TRBJ2-3|.|TRBV7-9
TGTGCCAGCAGCCCCCCGGGATTTGACGCCACAGATACGCAGTATTTT
CASSPPGFDATDTQYF
>once|TRBJ1-5|.|TRBV5-1
TGCGCCAGCAGCTCTGACTCGGCTCAGCCCCAGCATTTT
CASSSDSAQPQHF
>.|TRBJ1-1|.|TRBV6-6
TGTGCCAGCAGTTACTCGGGTTTACACACTGAAGCTTTCTTT
CASSYSGLHTEAFF
>.|TRBJ2-5|TRBD1|TRBV28
TGTGCCAGCAGTGACAGGGCGGCCCAGTACTTC
CASSDRAAQYF
>once|TRBJ1-2|TRBD1|TRBV12-5
TGTGCTAGTGGTTCGTTGACAGGGGACGACTATGGCTACACCTTC
CASGSLTGDDYGYTF
>.|TRBJ1-1|TRBD1|TRBV6-5
TGTGCCAGCAGTAACAGGGGTGGGAACACTGAAGCTTTCTTT
CASSNRGGNTEAFF
>.|TRBJ2-7|.|TRBV4-1
TGCGCCAGCAGCCAAGACAGGCCTTCCTACGAGCAGTACTTC
CASSQDRPSYEQYF
>.|TRBJ1-6|.|TRBV2
TGTGCCAGCAGCGTCCGGGACGGGCGATATTCACCCCTCCACTTT
CASSVRDGRYSPLHF
>.|TRBJ1-5|.|TRBV19
TGTGCCAGTAAGGGGACGGGCAATCAGCCCCAGCATTTT
CASKGTGNQPQHF
>.|TRBJ1-6|TRBD1|TRBV19
TGTGCCAGCCTGGGACAGCTCCATTCACCCCTCCACTTT
CASLGQLHSPLHF
>.|TRBJ2-3|TRBD1|TRBV5-1
TGCGCCAGCATGATGACAGGGGGCACAGATACGCAGTATTTT
CASMMTGGTDTQYF
>.|TRBJ2-3|.|TRBV7-3
TGTGCCAGCAGCCCTCGAGGCAGCGCAACCCCCCAGAATACGCAGTATTTT
CASSPRGSATPQNTQYF
>.|TRBJ2-7|.|TRBV11-3
TGTGCCAGCAGCGGTACCCTGCTGCGGACGTACGAGCAGTACTTC
CASSGTLLRTYEQYF
>.|TRBJ2-5|TRBD2|TRBV2
TGTGCCAGTGGGGGGGGGACCGGAGAGACCCAGTACTTC
CASGGGTGETQYF
>.|TRBJ1-2|TRBD1|TRBV28
TGTGCCAGCACCCTACAGGGGGTTTATGGCTACACCTTC
CASTLQGVYGYTF
>.|TRBJ2-7|.|TRBV7-2
TGTGCCAGCAGCTTCGGGGTACTCGATTCCTACGAGCAGTACTTC
CASSFGVLDSYEQYF
>once|TRBJ2-5|TRBD1|TRBV2
TGTGCCAGCAGTGGGGACAGAAAAGAGACCCAGTACTTC
CASSGDRKETQYF
>.|TRBJ2-7|.|TRBV14
TGTGCCAGCAGCCAATTCACAGCCTCCTACGAGCAGTACTTC
CASSQFTASYEQYF
>once|TRBJ2-2|.|TRBV5-4
TGTGCCACCTCCTACGACAGGAACACCGGGGAGCTGTTTTTT
CATSYDRNTGELFF
>.|TRBJ2-2|TRBD2|TRBV30
TGTGCCTGGAAGGGCGGGAGCGGCACCGGGGAGCTGTTTTTT
CAWKGGSGTGELFF
>.|TRBJ2-3|.|TRBV19
TGTGCCAGTAGGGGGACGGACACAGATACGCAGTATTTT
CASRGTDTDTQYF
>once|TRBJ1-6|.|TRBV6-5
TGTGCCAGCAGTACAAACAGGGACTCACCCCTCCACTTT
CASSTNRDSPLHF
>.|TRBJ2-1|.|TRBV25-1
TGTGCCAGCAGTCCGCCCCACTTGAATGAGCAGTTCTTC
CASSPPHLNEQFF
>once|TRBJ1-4|.|TRBV5-1
TGCGCCAGCAGCCTAGGGGCAACTAATGAAAAACTGTTTTTT
CASSLGATNEKLFF
>.|TRBJ2-5|TRBD1|TRBV2
TGTGCCAGCAGTGTGGACAGGGGCCAAGAGACCCAGTACTTC
CASSVDRGQETQYF
>.|TRBJ1-2|.|TRBV18
TGTGCCAGCTCACCCGAAGGGGCGGTCTATGGCTACACCTTC
CASSPEGAVYGYTF
>once|TRBJ1-1|TRBD1|TRBV27
TGTGCCAGCAGTCGACAGGGCTTAGGGACTGAAGCTTTCTTT
CASSRQGLGTEAFF
>once|TRBJ2-5|.|TRBV7-9
TGTGCCAGCAGCTTAGGCTTCCAAGAGACCCAGTACTTC
CASSLGFQETQYF
>.|TRBJ2-1|TRBD2|TRBV4-1
TGCGCCAGCAGCCAAGAAACGTTATGGGGACTAGCGGGAGGAAATTACAATGAGCAGTTCTTC
CASSQETLWGLAGGNYNEQFF